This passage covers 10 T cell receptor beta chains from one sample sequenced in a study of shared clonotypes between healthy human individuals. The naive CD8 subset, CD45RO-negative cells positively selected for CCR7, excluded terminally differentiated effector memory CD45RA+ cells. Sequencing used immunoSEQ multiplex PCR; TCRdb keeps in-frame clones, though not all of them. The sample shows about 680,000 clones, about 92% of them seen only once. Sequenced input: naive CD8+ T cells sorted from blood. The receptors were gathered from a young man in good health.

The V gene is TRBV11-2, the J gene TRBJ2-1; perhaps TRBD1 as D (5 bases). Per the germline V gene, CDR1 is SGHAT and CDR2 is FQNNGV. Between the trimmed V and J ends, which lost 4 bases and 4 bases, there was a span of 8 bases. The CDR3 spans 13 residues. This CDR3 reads CASSSTVYNEQFF. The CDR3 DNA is TGTGCCAGCAGCTCGACAGTTTACAATGAGCAGTTCTTC.

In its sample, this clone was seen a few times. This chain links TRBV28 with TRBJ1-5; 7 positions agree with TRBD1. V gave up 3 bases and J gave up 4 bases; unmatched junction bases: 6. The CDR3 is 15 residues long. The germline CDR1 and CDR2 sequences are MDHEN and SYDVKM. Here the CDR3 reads CASSFGTVLNQPQHF. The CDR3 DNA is TGTGCCAGCAGTTTCGGGACAGTTCTAAATCAGCCCCAGCATTTT.

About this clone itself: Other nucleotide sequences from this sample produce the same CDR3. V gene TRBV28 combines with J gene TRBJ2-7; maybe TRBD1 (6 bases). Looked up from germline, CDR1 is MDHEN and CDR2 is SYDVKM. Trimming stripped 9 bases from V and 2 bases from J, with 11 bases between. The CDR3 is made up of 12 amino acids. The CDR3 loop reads CASRDTAYEQYF. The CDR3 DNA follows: TGTGCCAGTCGGGACACCGCCTACGAGCAGTACTTC.

This CDR3 reads CASRGEGMGSYNEQFF. The DNA for the CDR3 is TGTGCCAGCAGGGGAGAGGGTATGGGGTCCTACAATGAGCAGTTCTTC. The rearrangement joins TRBV28 to TRBJ2-1; the D gene is possibly TRBD2 (5 bases). V was pared by 6 bases and J by 1 base, with 16 bases between. This CDR3 spans 16 amino acids. CDR1 MDHEN and CDR2 SYDVKM come from the germline V gene.

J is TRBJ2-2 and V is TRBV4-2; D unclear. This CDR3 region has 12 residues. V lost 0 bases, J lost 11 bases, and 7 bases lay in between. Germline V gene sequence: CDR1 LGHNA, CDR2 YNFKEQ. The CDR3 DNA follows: TGTGCCAGCAGCCAAGAGGGCCCCGAGCTGTTTTTT. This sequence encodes CASSQEGPELFF.

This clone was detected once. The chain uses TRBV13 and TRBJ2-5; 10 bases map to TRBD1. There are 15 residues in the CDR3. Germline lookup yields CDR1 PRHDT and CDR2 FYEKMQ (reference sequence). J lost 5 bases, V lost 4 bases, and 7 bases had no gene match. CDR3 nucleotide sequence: TGTGCCAGCAGCTCGGCCGGGACAGGGGAGGAGACCCAGTACTTC. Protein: CASSSAGTGEETQYF.

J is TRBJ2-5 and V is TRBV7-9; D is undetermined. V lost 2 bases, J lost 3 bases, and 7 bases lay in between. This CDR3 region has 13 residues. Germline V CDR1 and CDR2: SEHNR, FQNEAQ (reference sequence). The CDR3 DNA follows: TGTGCCAGCAGCTTAATGTGGGAAGAGACCCAGTACTTC. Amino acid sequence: CASSLMWEETQYF.

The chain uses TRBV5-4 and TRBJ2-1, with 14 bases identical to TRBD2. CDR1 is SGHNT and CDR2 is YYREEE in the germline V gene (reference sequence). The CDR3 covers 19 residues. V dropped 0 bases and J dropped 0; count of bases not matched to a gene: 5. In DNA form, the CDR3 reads TGTGCCAGCAGCTTGGCGGGACTAGCGGGAGTCAGCTCCTACAATGAGCAGTTCTTC. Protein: CASSLAGLAGVSSYNEQFF.

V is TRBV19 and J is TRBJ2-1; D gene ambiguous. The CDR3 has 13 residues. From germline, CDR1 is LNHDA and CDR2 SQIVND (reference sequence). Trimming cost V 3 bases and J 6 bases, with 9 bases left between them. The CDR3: CASSMIASNEQFF. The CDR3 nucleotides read TGTGCCAGTAGTATGATAGCTTCCAATGAGCAGTTCTTC.

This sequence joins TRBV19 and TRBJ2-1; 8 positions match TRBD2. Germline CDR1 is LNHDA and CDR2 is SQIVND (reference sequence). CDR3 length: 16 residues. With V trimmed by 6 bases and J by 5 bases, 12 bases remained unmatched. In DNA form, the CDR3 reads TGTGCCAGTAGCCCCCCTTTACTAGCGGTCCACAATGAGCAGTTCTTC. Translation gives CASSPPLLAVHNEQFF. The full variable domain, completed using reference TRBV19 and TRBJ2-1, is DGGITQSPKYLFRKEGQNVTLSCEQNLNHDAMYWYRQDPGQGLRLIYYSQIVNDFQKGDIAEGYSVSREKKESFPLTVTSAQKNPTAFYLCASSPPLLAVHNEQFFGPGTRLTVL.